The T cell receptor beta chain under discussion was sequenced for a study of Graves' ophthalmopathy and Graves' hyperthyroidism. For the study at large: Peripheral blood sampling occurred at initial diagnosis, before any treatment.

Clinical symptoms, serum thyroxine, TRAb, thyroid ultrasound and orbital computed tomography were relied on for diagnosis. The CDR3 length is 13 residues. The TCR beta CDR3 regions underwent amplification from RNA transcripts. The first round was an RT-PCR with HTBI primers, and the second round was a multiplex PCR. Via MiXCR, TCRdb re-called the multiplex PCR reads, giving one row per CDR3 protein. The data show some 380,000 distinct CDR3 sequences, 15% seen once. With respect to this clonotype: A much larger clone lies a single base off, so this may be a read error.

What was sequenced was peripheral blood. The source of this sequence is a woman aged 18-30 years with stable Graves' hyperthyroidism. The chain recombines TRBV12-3 or TRBV12-4 with TRBJ1-1; D unresolved. CDR3 bases: TGTGCCAGCAGCGGGCGGTGGAACACTGAAGCTTGCTTT. Amino acids: CASSGRWNTEACF.